The rows below give T cell receptor beta chains drawn from one sample of a study of vaccination and CD4 T cells after COVID-19. TCRdb fed the PCR reads into MiXCR, producing one record per CDR3 protein. The data show some 20,000 distinct CDR3 sequences, more than 55% seen once. For these receptors, no antigen is known. The specimen was CD4+ T cells from blood, cultured in vitro. All receptors derive from a human donor who had recovered from COVID-19. CDR3s include the opening cysteine and the closing phenylalanine or tryptophan. Each record gives: clone size, CDR3 length, V gene, D gene, J gene, CDR3 DNA, CDR3 protein. A D gene is named only where the DNA matches it firmly. The size field is filled for only some rows; it gives once, few, many or a size class.

clone size: .; CDR3 length: 15; V gene: TRBV24-1; D gene: TRBD1; J gene: TRBJ2-5; CDR3 DNA: TGTGCCACCACCGCCGTAGACAGGGGTGTTAGGACCCAGTACTTC; CDR3 protein: CATTAVDRGVRTQYF
clone size: .; CDR3 length: 15; V gene: TRBV6-1; D gene: TRBD1; J gene: TRBJ1-5; CDR3 DNA: TGTGCCAGCAGTACAGGGGCCGCCTTTGTAGGGCCCCAGCATTTT; CDR3 protein: CASSTGAAFVGPQHF
clone size: large; CDR3 length: 12; V gene: TRBV12-3/TRBV12-4; D gene: TRBD2; J gene: TRBJ2-1; CDR3 DNA: TGTGCCAGCACCGAGAGGCGGGAGAAGCAGTTCTTC; CDR3 protein: CASTERREKQFF
clone size: medium-sized; CDR3 length: 13; V gene: TRBV20-1; D gene: TRBD1; J gene: TRBJ1-1; CDR3 DNA: TGCAGTGCTCTGGGACAGGGAGGCTACGAAGCTTTCTTT; CDR3 protein: CSALGQGGYEAFF
clone size: .; CDR3 length: 15; V gene: TRBV6-2/TRBV6-3; D gene: TRBD2; J gene: TRBJ2-7; CDR3 DNA: TGTGCCACCTCTATACTAGCGGGAGGGCCCAGCGAGCAGTACTTC; CDR3 protein: CATSILAGGPSEQYF
clone size: .; CDR3 length: 14; V gene: TRBV11-3; D gene: .; J gene: TRBJ2-7; CDR3 DNA: TGTGCCAGCAGCTTAGATAAGGAAGGCCTAAAGCAGTACTTC; CDR3 protein: CASSLDKEGLKQYF
clone size: .; CDR3 length: 15; V gene: TRBV6-5; D gene: .; J gene: TRBJ2-7; CDR3 DNA: TGTGCCAGCAGTTACTCGACAGGTTCGTCCTACGAGCAGTACTTC; CDR3 protein: CASSYSTGSSYEQYF
clone size: medium-sized; CDR3 length: 13; V gene: TRBV7-2; D gene: TRBD1; J gene: TRBJ1-1; CDR3 DNA: TGTGCCAGCAGCTTAATCCAGGGGGCCGCAGCTTTCTTT; CDR3 protein: CASSLIQGAAAFF
clone size: once; CDR3 length: 11; V gene: TRBV30; D gene: .; J gene: TRBJ2-1; CDR3 DNA: TGTGCCTGGAGTAAAGAACATGAGCAGTTCTTC; CDR3 protein: CAWSKEHEQFF
clone size: few; CDR3 length: 16; V gene: TRBV7-9; D gene: .; J gene: TRBJ2-7; CDR3 DNA: TGTGCCAGCAGCTTAGCGTCGACTTACTTAACGACCGAGCAGTACTTC; CDR3 protein: CASSLASTYLTTEQYF
clone size: .; CDR3 length: 15; V gene: TRBV19; D gene: .; J gene: TRBJ1-2; CDR3 DNA: TGTGCCAGTAGTACTACTACAGGGATGGACTATGGCTACACCTTC; CDR3 protein: CASSTTTGMDYGYTF
clone size: few; CDR3 length: 15; V gene: TRBV7-9; D gene: .; J gene: TRBJ1-1; CDR3 DNA: TGTGCCAGCAGTTCTAGGGTCGGGGTGGCCACTGAAGCTTTCTTT; CDR3 protein: CASSSRVGVATEAFF
clone size: .; CDR3 length: 14; V gene: TRBV20-1; D gene: TRBD1; J gene: TRBJ1-1; CDR3 DNA: TGCAGTGCTGAGTTACCGGGACAGGGGACTGAAGCTTTCTTT; CDR3 protein: CSAELPGQGTEAFF
clone size: .; CDR3 length: 13; V gene: TRBV6-1; D gene: .; J gene: TRBJ1-2; CDR3 DNA: TGTGCCAGCAGTCAAAAGGGACCATATGGCTACACCTTC; CDR3 protein: CASSQKGPYGYTF
clone size: once; CDR3 length: 13; V gene: TRBV19; D gene: .; J gene: TRBJ1-1; CDR3 DNA: TGTGCCACCCGTCAGGGGTACCGAACTGAAGCTTTCTTT; CDR3 protein: CATRQGYRTEAFF
clone size: .; CDR3 length: 13; V gene: TRBV19; D gene: .; J gene: TRBJ1-2; CDR3 DNA: TGTGCCAGTGGCCCCACGGGAGGCTATGGCTACACCTTC; CDR3 protein: CASGPTGGYGYTF
clone size: .; CDR3 length: 13; V gene: TRBV6-4; D gene: TRBD2; J gene: TRBJ2-1; CDR3 DNA: TGTGCCAGCTCCTCGGGACTAGAGTATGAGCAGTTCTTC; CDR3 protein: CASSSGLEYEQFF
clone size: .; CDR3 length: 14; V gene: TRBV6-1; D gene: .; J gene: TRBJ2-7; CDR3 DNA: TGTGCCAGCAGTGAAACAGGTCGCAGCTACGAGCAGTACTTC; CDR3 protein: CASSETGRSYEQYF
clone size: few; CDR3 length: 15; V gene: TRBV19; D gene: TRBD1; J gene: TRBJ1-1; CDR3 DNA: TGTGCCAGTAGTTATCGACAGGGAGGCATCACTGAAGCTTTCTTT; CDR3 protein: CASSYRQGGITEAFF
clone size: .; CDR3 length: 14; V gene: TRBV20-1; D gene: .; J gene: TRBJ1-2; CDR3 DNA: TGCAGTGCTAGAGATAGGTATTGCAACTATGGCTACACCTTC; CDR3 protein: CSARDRYCNYGYTF
clone size: few; CDR3 length: 13; V gene: TRBV2; D gene: TRBD1; J gene: TRBJ1-2; CDR3 DNA: TGTGCTTCACAGGGGCCGCGGGGATATGGCTACACCTTC; CDR3 protein: CASQGPRGYGYTF
clone size: few; CDR3 length: 15; V gene: TRBV27; D gene: TRBD2; J gene: TRBJ2-3; CDR3 DNA: TGTGCCAGCACCAAAAGGGGACTAGGAACAGATACGCAGTATTTT; CDR3 protein: CASTKRGLGTDTQYF